The 22 T cell receptor beta chains below all came from one sample that was sequenced in a study of beta chain features in type 1 diabetes. What was sequenced were expressed TCRB transcripts, since all of the isolated RNA had been reverse transcribed. The protocol was immunoSEQ multiplex PCR, while the TCRdb copy is restricted to in-frame clones and leaves out a portion. The table records nearly 250,000 clones, roughly 70% of them present only once. Sequences were obtained from naive CD4+ T cells from blood. Receptor source: a man younger than 40 in good health.

This chain connects TRBV30 to TRBJ1-1; TRBD1 matches at 7 bases. The CDR3 totals 14 residues. Per germline, CDR1 GTSNPN and CDR2 SVGIG (reference sequence). V was clipped by 4 bases and J by 2 bases; unmatched bases: 7. The CDR3, as DNA: TGTGCCTGGAAACCCGGGACAGCTAACACTGAAGCTTTCTTT. Translated: CAWKPGTANTEAFF.

The V and J genes are TRBV29-1 and TRBJ1-1, with D hard to call. Per germline, CDR1 SQVTM and CDR2 ANQGSEA. V gave up 5 bases and J gave up 0 bases, with 10 bases separating them. This CDR3 contains 13 residues. The CDR3 here is CSVMTLMNTEAFF. DNA of the CDR3: TGCAGCGTTATGACGCTCATGAACACTGAAGCTTTCTTT.

This chain uses TRBV11-2 with TRBJ2-7; D ambiguous. The CDR3 spans 11 residues. The germline CDR1 and CDR2 sequences are SGHAT and FQNNGV. Deletions cut 4 bases from V and 4 bases from J, with 5 bases between. CDR3 loop: CASSYTYEQYF. CDR3 nucleotide sequence: TGTGCCAGCAGCTATACTTACGAGCAGTACTTC.

The table lists this clone with a few counts. CDR3 protein: CATSRDRGSSYNEQFF. The CDR3 DNA reads TGTGCCACCAGCAGAGATCGGGGGAGCTCCTACAATGAGCAGTTCTTC. The chain employs TRBV15 and TRBJ2-1; maybe TRBD2 (6 bases). Per the germline V gene, CDR1 is LNHNV and CDR2 is YYDKDF (reference sequence). The CDR3 has 16 amino acids. Trimming cost V 0 bases and J 0 bases, with 9 bases left between them.

V is TRBV4-1 and J is TRBJ2-5; D unresolved. V was shortened by 1 base and J by 5 bases, with 8 bases between the two germline ends. Germline CDR1 MGHRA, CDR2 YSYEKL. This CDR3 comprises 13 residues. CDR3 in amino acids: CASSQVPGETQYF. CDR3 DNA sequence: TGCGCCAGCAGCCAAGTCCCCGGGGAGACCCAGTACTTC.

This clone was seen once. The CDR3, as DNA: TGTGCCACCACTAGCGTAATGCATGAGCAGTTCTTC. Encoded protein: CATTSVMHEQFF. The chain has TRBV27 and TRBJ2-1; TRBD2 matches 7 bases. Germline V gene data show CDR1 as MNHEY and CDR2 as SMNVEV (reference sequence). There are 12 residues in the CDR3. J was trimmed by 8 bases and V by 10 bases; bases with no gene match: 8.

The chain uses TRBV5-6 and TRBJ2-3, with unresolved D. V shed 2 bases and J shed 6 bases, with 10 bases lying between them. CDR3 size: 13 residues. The germline V gene encodes CDR1 SGHDT and CDR2 YYEEEE. Here the CDR3 reads CASSLFSMDTQYF. As DNA, the CDR3 is TGTGCCAGCAGCTTATTTTCGATGGATACGCAGTATTTT.

The chain combines TRBV30 with TRBJ1-1; D possibly corresponds to TRBD1 (6 bases). CDR3 length: 14 residues. The V and J ends lost 4 bases and 1 base respectively, with 13 bases between them. The germline V gene has CDR1 GTSNPN and CDR2 SVGIG (reference sequence). CDR3 nucleotide sequence: TGTGCCTGGATTACAGGGTTGGGGAACACTGAAGCTTTCTTT. Protein sequence: CAWITGLGNTEAFF.

This clone came up a few times. The chain is built from TRBV30 and TRBJ1-1; D unresolved. V shed 1 base and J shed 4 bases, with 7 bases lying between them. Germline CDR1 is GTSNPN and CDR2 is SVGIG (reference sequence). The CDR3 is 12 amino acids. For the CDR3, the DNA is TGTGCCTGGAGTGGGCCGGGCACTGAAGCTTTCTTT. It specifies CAWSGPGTEAFF.

This rearrangement joins TRBV5-4 to TRBJ2-1; TRBD1 matches 9 bases. V trimming: 4 bases; J trimming: 6 bases; junction bases outside the gene matches: 8. This CDR3 contains 15 residues. Germline CDR1 reads SGHNT; CDR2 reads YYREEE (reference sequence). The CDR3 DNA reads TGTGCCAGCAGCCCTACAGGGGGCGCTGTCAATGAGCAGTTCTTC. Translating it yields CASSPTGGAVNEQFF. Together with reference TRBV5-4 and TRBJ2-1, the CDR3 gives the full variable domain: ETGVTQSPTHLIKTRGQQVTLRCSSQSGHNTVSWYQQALGQGPQFIFQYYREEENGRGNFPPRFSGLQFPNYSSELNVNALELDDSALYLCASSPTGGAVNEQFFGPGTRLTVL.

The J gene is TRBJ1-1, the V gene TRBV7-9, with 7 bases that match TRBD1. The junction had 2 bases not matched to a gene; V was cut back by 2 bases and J by 2 bases. Germline CDR1 is SEHNR and CDR2 is FQNEAQ (reference sequence). The CDR3 runs 14 residues. CDR3 residues: CASSLKGANTEAFF. CDR3 nucleotide sequence: TGTGCCAGCAGCTTAAAGGGGGCAAACACTGAAGCTTTCTTT.

The gene calls are TRBV7-2 and TRBJ2-7; 9 bases fit TRBD1. The CDR3 sequence is 14 residues long. Germline V CDR1 and CDR2: SGHTA, FQGNSA. Germline trimming cut 5 bases from V and 0 bases from J; bases unmatched to any gene: 2. The CDR3, as DNA: TGTGCCAGCAGCCCACAGGGGGCCTCCTACGAGCAGTACTTC. It translates to CASSPQGASYEQYF.

In this sample, this clone turned up once. The CDR3 is CATGQPNTGELFF. The CDR3 nucleotides are TGTGCCACCGGACAGCCGAACACCGGGGAGCTGTTTTTT. V is TRBV10-3 and J is TRBJ2-2; D is perhaps TRBD1 (6 bases). V lost 10 bases and J lost 0, with 9 bases in between. The CDR3 runs to 13 residues. CDR1 is ENHRY, CDR2 SYGVKD, per germline.

This clone was detected only once. The CDR3 DNA reads TGTGCCACCAGCAGCCCAAGCCAGGGCGCAGATACGCAGTATTTT. Encoded protein: CATSSPSQGADTQYF. The gene calls are TRBV15 and TRBJ2-3, with D maybe TRBD1 (5 bases). Trimming took 3 bases from V and 4 from J, leaving 14 bases between them. Per germline, CDR1 LNHNV and CDR2 YYDKDF (reference sequence). This CDR3 is built from 15 residues.

The J gene is TRBJ2-5, the V gene TRBV4-1; D might be TRBD1 (6 bases). Trimming took off 2 bases at V and 5 bases at J, with 18 bases between the two ends. Germline V gives CDR1 MGHRA, CDR2 YSYEKL. The CDR3 totals 16 residues. The CDR3 DNA follows: TGCGCCAGCAGCCAACCTCGCACAGGGAAGAAGGAGACCCAGTACTTC. Its protein is CASSQPRTGKKETQYF.

This clone was seen once. The V and J genes are TRBV9 and TRBJ2-7; unclear D gene. The CDR3 totals 10 residues. The germline V and J ends were trimmed by 2 bases and 7 bases, with 4 bases remaining between them. Germline values: CDR1 SGDLS, CDR2 YYNGEE. CDR3 sequence: CASSVTEQYF. The CDR3 DNA follows: TGTGCCAGCAGCGTTACGGAGCAGTACTTC.

Regarding this clone: Other DNA sequences in this specimen translate into the identical CDR3. The V call is TRBV30, the J call TRBJ2-3, with D perhaps matching TRBD1 (6 bases). The CDR3 contains 12 residues. V lost 0 bases to trimming and J lost 6 bases, with 7 bases between them. Per the germline V gene, CDR1 is GTSNPN and CDR2 is SVGIG (reference sequence). In DNA form, the CDR3 reads TGTGCCTGGAGTGTGCAGGGGGATACGCAGTATTTT. It translates to CAWSVQGDTQYF.

As DNA, the CDR3 is TGTGCCTGGACCCCGAGACTAGCGGGGCTTCCCTACAATGAGCAGTTCTTC. It codes for CAWTPRLAGLPYNEQFF. The chain employs TRBV30 and TRBJ2-1; 11 bases fit TRBD2. Germline values: CDR1 GTSNPN, CDR2 SVGIG (reference sequence). Unmatched junction bases numbered 10, after V lost 4 bases and J lost 2 bases. The CDR3 has 17 amino acids.

V is TRBV13 and J is TRBJ2-7, with D possibly matching TRBD1 (7 bases). Germline V gene lookup returns CDR1 PRHDT and CDR2 FYEKMQ (reference sequence). CDR3 length equals 16 residues. The germline V and J ends were trimmed by 8 bases and 3 bases, with 23 bases remaining between them. In DNA form, the CDR3 reads TGTGCCAGCTCCTCCAGGAAGGAGGGGGCAGTCTACGAGCAGTACTTC. Translating gives CASSSRKEGAVYEQYF.

The chain has TRBV14 and TRBJ2-7; D unresolved. Per the germline V gene, CDR1 is SGHDN and CDR2 is FVKESK. This CDR3 has 11 residues. Trimming removed 4 bases at V and 4 bases at J, with 5 bases between. CDR3 residues: CASSRGYEQYF. Written as DNA, the CDR3 is TGTGCCAGCAGCCGAGGTTACGAGCAGTACTTC. Looking up the rest from reference TRBV14 and TRBJ2-7 gives the full variable domain: EAGVTQFPSHSVIEKGQTVTLRCDPISGHDNLYWYRRVMGKEIKFLLHFVKESKQDESGMPNNRFLAERTGGTYSTLKVQPAELEDSGVYFCASSRGYEQYFGPGTRLTVT.

This clone has more than one count but fewer than ten. The chain employs TRBV5-4 and TRBJ2-7, with unresolved D. The CDR3 length is 13 residues. Trimming cost V 0 bases and J 3 bases, with 7 bases left between them. Germline V gene lookup returns CDR1 SGHNT and CDR2 YYREEE (reference sequence). CDR3 residues: CASSLDHIYEQYF. The CDR3 bases are TGTGCCAGCAGCTTGGACCACATCTACGAGCAGTACTTC. The variable domain in full, with the rest retrieved from reference TRBV5-4 and TRBJ2-7, is ETGVTQSPTHLIKTRGQQVTLRCSSQSGHNTVSWYQQALGQGPQFIFQYYREEENGRGNFPPRFSGLQFPNYSSELNVNALELDDSALYLCASSLDHIYEQYFGPGTRLTVT.

The rearrangement links TRBV29-1 to TRBJ2-7; the match to TRBD2 covers 12 bases. From germline, CDR1 is SQVTM and CDR2 ANQGSEA. This CDR3 is built from 13 residues. Trimming removed 4 bases from V and 5 bases from J; junction bases left unmatched: 3. In nucleotides, the CDR3 is TGCAGCGTTGCGCGACTAGCGGGAGACGAGCAGTACTTC. Translating it yields CSVARLAGDEQYF.